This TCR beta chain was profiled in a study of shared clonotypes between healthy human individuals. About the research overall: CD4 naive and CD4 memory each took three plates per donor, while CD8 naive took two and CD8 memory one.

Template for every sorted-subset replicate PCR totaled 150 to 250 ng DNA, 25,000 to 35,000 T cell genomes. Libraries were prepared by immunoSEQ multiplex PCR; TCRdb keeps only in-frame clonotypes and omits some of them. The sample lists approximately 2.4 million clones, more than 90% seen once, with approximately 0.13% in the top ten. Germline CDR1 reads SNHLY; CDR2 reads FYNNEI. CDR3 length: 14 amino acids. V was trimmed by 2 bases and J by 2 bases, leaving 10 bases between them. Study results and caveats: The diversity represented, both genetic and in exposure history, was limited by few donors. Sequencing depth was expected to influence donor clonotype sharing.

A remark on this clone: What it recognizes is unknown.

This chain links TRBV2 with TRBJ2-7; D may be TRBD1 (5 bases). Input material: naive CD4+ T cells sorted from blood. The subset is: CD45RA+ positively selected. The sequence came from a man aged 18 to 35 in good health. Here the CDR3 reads CASSERGLTYEQYF. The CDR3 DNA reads TGTGCCAGCAGTGAAAGGGGATTAACCTACGAGCAGTACTTC.